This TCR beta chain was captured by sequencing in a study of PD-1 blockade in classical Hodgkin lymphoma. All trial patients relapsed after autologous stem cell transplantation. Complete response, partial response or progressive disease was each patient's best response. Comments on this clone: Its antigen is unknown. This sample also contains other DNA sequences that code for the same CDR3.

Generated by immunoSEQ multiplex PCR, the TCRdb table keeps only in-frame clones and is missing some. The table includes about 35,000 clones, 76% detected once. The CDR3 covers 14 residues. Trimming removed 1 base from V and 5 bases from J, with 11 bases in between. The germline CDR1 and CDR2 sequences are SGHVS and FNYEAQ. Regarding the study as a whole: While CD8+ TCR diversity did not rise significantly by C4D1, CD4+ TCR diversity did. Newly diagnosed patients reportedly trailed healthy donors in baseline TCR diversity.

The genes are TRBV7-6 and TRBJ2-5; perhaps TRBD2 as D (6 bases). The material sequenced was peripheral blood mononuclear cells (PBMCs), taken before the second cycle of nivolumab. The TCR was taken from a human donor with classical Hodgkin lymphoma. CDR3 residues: CASSLGGVGETQYF. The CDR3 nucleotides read TGTGCCAGCAGCTTAGGCGGGGTCGGGGAGACCCAGTACTTC.